The clone carrying this TCR beta chain appeared a single time. Per the authors' pipeline: Reference gene primer amplification gave estimated nucleated cell counts. The protocol was immunoSEQ multiplex PCR, while the TCRdb copy is restricted to in-frame clones and leaves out a portion. Clone size and the V and J calls come from that table; the DNA yielded D and trimming. The sample has more than 150,000 clones; around 73% are singletons. The CDR3 loop spans 18 amino acids. Germline values: CDR1 MNHNY, CDR2 SVGAGI (reference sequence). V was pared by 5 bases and J by 3 bases, with 26 bases between. This record comes from a study of blood T cell repertoires in COVID-19.

The chain uses TRBV6-6 and TRBJ2-7; TRBD1 might be the D (9 bases). The sequence was collected from a woman in her fifties or sixties who had recovered from COVID-19. The specimen sequenced was PBMCs or T cells enriched from blood (not recorded which). CDR3 in DNA: TGTGCCAGCAGTCCTACAGGGGGCGCTGCTAGCGGGTACTACGAGCAGTACTTC. Protein: CASSPTGGAASGYYEQYF.